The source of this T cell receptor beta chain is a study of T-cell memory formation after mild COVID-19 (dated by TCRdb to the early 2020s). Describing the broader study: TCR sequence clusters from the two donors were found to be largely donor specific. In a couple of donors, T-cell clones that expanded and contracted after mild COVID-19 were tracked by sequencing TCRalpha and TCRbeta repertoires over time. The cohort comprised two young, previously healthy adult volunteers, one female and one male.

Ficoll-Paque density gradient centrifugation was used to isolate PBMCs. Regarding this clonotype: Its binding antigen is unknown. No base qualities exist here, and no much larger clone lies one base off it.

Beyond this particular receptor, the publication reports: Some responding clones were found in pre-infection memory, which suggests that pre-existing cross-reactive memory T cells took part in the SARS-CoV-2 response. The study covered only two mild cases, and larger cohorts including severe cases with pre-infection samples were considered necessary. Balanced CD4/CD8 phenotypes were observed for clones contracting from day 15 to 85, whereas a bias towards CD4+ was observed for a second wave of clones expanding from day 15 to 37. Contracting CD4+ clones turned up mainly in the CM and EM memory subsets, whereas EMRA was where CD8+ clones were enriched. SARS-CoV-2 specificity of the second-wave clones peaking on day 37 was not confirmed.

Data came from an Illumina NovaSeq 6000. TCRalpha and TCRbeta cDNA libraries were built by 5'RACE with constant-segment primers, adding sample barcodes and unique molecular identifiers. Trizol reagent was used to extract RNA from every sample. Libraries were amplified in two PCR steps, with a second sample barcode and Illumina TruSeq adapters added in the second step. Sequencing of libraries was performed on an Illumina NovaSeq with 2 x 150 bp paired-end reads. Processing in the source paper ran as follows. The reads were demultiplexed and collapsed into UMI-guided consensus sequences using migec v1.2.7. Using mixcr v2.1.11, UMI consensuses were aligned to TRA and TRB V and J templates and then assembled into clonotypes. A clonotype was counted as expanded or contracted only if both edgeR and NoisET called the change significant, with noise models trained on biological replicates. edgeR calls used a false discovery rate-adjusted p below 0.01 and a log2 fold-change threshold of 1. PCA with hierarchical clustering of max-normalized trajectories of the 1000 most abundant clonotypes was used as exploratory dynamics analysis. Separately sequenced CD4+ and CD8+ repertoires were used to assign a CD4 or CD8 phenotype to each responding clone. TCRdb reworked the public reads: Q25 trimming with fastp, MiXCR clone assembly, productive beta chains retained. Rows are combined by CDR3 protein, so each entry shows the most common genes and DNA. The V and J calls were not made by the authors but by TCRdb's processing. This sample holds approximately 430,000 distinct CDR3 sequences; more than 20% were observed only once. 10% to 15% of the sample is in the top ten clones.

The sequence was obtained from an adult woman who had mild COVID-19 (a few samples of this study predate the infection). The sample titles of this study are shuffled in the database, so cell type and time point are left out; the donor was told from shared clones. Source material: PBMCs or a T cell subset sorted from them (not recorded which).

The nucleotide sequence reads as follows: TGTGCCAGCAGCCACGGGAATGAGCAGTTCTTC. The translation is CASSHGNEQFF. The chain joins TRBV6-2 or TRBV6-3 to TRBJ2-1, with no confident D gene call. Including cysteine and phenylalanine, the CDR3 has 11 amino acids. The retained sequence is limited to the CDR3, 33 bases, with the frame set at the first base. Between the V and J ends, shortened by 6 bases and 7 bases respectively, the junction contains 7 bases. The germline V gene provides CDR1 MNHEY and CDR2 SVGEGT.